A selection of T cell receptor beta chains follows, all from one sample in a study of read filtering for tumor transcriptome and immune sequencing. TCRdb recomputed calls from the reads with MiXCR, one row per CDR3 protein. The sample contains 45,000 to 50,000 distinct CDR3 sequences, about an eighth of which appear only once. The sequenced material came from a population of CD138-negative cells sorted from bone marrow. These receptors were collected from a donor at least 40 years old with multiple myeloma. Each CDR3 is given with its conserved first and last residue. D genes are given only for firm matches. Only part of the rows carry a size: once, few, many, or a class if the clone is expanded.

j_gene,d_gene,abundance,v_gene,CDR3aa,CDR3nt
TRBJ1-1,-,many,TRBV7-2,CASSWDATEAFF,TGTGCCAGCAGCTGGGATGCCACTGAAGCTTTCTTT
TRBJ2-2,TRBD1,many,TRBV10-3,CAISDSKGQLNTGELFF,TGTGCCATCAGTGACTCTAAGGGACAGCTGAACACCGGGGAGCTGTTTTTT
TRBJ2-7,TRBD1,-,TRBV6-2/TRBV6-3,CASTLRGTGAYEQYF,TGTGCCAGCACCCTAAGAGGGACAGGGGCCTACGAGCAGTACTTC
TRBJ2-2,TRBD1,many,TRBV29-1,CSVKGTGNTGELFF,TGCAGCGTGAAGGGGACAGGGAACACCGGGGAGCTGTTTTTT
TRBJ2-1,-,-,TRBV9,CASSVGRSSYNEQLF,TGTGCCAGCAGCGTGGGCCGAAGCTCCTACAATGAGCAGCTCTTC
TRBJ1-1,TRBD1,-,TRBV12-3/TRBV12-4,CASRRTGYGMNTEAFF,TGTGCCAGCAGAAGGACAGGGTATGGGATGAACACTGAAGCTTTCTTT
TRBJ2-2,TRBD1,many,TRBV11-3,CASSQGQGRLGPNTGELFF,TGTGCCAGCAGCCAGGGACAGGGACGACTAGGACCGAACACCGGGGAGCTGTTTTTT
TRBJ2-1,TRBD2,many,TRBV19,CASRRISSGRVNEQFF,TGTGCCAGTAGACGGATTTCTAGCGGGAGGGTCAATGAGCAGTTCTTC
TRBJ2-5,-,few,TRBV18,CASSQNVEETQYF,TGTGCCAGCTCACAGAACGTGGAAGAGACCCAGTACTTC
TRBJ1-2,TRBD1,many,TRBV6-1,CASPGQNVEGYTF,TGTGCCAGCCCGGGACAGAATGTGGAAGGCTACACCTTC
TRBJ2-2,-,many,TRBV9,CASSVNSLVSGFAGELFF,TGTGCCAGCAGCGTAAATTCTCTCGTTTCCGGTTTCGCCGGGGAGCTGTTTTTT
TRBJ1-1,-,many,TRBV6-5,CASRLDKNMEAFF,TGTGCCAGCAGACTCGACAAGAACATGGAAGCTTTCTTT
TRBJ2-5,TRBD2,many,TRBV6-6,CASSLAGGFGQETQYF,TGTGCCAGCAGCCTAGCGGGAGGTTTCGGGCAAGAGACCCAGTACTTC
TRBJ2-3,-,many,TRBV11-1,CASSLDGYTQYF,TGTGCCAGCAGCTTGGACGGATATACGCAGTATTTT
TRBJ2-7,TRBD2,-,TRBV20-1,CSVGTSGGSYEQYF,TGCAGTGTTGGGACTAGCGGGGGCTCCTACGAGCAGTATTTC
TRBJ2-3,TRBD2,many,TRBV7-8,CASSPGTSVTDTQYF,TGTGCCAGCAGCCCAGGGACTAGCGTCACAGATACGCAGTATTTT
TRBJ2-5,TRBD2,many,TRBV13,CASSLRLAGRETQYF,TGTGCCAGCAGCCTCCGACTAGCGGGAAGAGAGACCCAGTACTTC
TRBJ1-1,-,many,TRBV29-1,CSVEGVGSGTEAFF,TGCAGCGTTGAAGGTGTAGGGTCTGGGACTGAAGCTTTCTTT
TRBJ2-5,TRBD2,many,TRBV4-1,CASSQAIRDYSQETQYF,TGCGCCAGCAGCCAAGCGATCCGGGACTACTCCCAAGAGACCCAGTACTTC
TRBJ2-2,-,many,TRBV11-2,CASSSATASATGELFF,TGTGCCAGCAGCTCAGCGACAGCCAGCGCTACCGGGGAGCTGTTTTTT
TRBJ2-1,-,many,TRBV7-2,CASSLAKANEQFF,TGTGCCAGCAGCTTAGCTAAGGCTAATGAGCAGTTCTTC
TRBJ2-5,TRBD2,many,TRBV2,CASSEGGLFVETQYF,TGTGCCAGCAGTGAAGGGGGACTATTCGTGGAGACCCAGTACTTC
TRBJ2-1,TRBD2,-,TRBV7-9,CASSTGLAGGYEFF,TGTGCCAGCAGCACGGGACTAGCGGGAGGCTACGAGTTCTTC
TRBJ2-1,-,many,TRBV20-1,CSAEKGKSYNEQFF,TGCAGTGCCGAGAAGGGGAAATCCTACAATGAGCAGTTCTTC
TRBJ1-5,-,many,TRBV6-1,CASSPARFNQPQHF,TGTGCCAGCAGCCCGGCTAGGTTCAATCAGCCCCAGCATTTT
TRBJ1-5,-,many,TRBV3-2,CASSPRTGRNQPQHF,TGTGCCAGCAGCCCCCGCACGGGCCGGAATCAGCCCCAGCATTTT
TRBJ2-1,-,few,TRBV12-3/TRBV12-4,CASSFGYEQFF,TGTGCCAGCAGTTTTGGTTATGAGCAGTTCTTC
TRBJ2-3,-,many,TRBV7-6,CASSKDYETSTDTQYF,TGTGCCAGCAGCAAGGACTACGAAACTAGCACAGATACGCAGTATTTT
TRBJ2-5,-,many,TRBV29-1,CSVDRGQETQYF,TGCAGCGTTGACAGGGGACAAGAGACCCAGTACTTC